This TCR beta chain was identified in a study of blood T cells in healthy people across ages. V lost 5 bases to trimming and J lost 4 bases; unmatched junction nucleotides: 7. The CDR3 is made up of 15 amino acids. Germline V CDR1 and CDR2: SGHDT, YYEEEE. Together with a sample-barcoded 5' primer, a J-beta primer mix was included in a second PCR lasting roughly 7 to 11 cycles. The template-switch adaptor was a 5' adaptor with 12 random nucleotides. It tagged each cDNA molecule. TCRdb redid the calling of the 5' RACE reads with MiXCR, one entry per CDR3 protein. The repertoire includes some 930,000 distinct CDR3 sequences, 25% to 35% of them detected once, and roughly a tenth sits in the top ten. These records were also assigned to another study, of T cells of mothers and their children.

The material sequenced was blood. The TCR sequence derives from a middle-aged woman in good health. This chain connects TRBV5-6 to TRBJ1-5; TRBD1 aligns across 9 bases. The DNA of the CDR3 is TGTGCCAGCAGTCAGACAGGGGGTATGAATCAGCCCCAGCATTTT. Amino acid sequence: CASSQTGGMNQPQHF.